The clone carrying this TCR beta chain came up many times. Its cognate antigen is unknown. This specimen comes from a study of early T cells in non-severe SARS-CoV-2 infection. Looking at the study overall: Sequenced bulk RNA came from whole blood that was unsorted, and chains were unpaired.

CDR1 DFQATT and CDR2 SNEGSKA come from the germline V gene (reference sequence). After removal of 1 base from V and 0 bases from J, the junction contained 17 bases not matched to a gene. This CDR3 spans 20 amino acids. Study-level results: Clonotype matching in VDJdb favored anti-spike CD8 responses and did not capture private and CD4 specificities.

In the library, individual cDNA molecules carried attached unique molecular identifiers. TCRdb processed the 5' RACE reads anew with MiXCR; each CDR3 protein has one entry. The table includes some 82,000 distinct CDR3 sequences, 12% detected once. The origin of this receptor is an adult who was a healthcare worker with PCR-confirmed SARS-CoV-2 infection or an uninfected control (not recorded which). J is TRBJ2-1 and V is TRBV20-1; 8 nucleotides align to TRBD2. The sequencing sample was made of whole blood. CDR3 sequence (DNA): TGCAGTGCTAGAGGGCCTCCGGGACTAGGGTTAGGTAGCTCCTACAATGAGCAGTTCTTC. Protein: CSARGPPGLGLGSSYNEQFF.